The 28 T cell receptor beta chains in this list originate from one sample, sequenced in a study of T cell repertoires in cytomegalovirus infection. No antigens are known for them. TCRdb itself ran the reads through MiXCR, one entry per CDR3 protein. The table records around 230,000 distinct CDR3 sequences, about 38% of them present only once. This sample comprised CD8+ T cells from cultured PBMCs, obtained from culture after CMV antigen stimulation. The receptors were gathered from a human donor in good health (CMV status not recorded). Some clones in this sample may be carry-over from other donors' samples.

The chain employs TRBV5-1 and TRBJ1-1, with D unclear. The CDR3 covers 17 residues. The V end was cut by 4 bases, the J end by 0 bases, with 19 bases between. Looked up from germline, CDR1 is SGHRS and CDR2 is YFSETQ. The CDR3 nucleotides are TGCGCCAGCAGCCCGGGCTCGGGAATCGGGGTGAACACTGAAGCTTTCTTT. It codes for CASSPGSGIGVNTEAFF.

This chain joins TRBV12-3 or TRBV12-4 and TRBJ1-2; D might be TRBD1 (6 bases). This CDR3 is built from 14 residues. Trimming cost V 1 base and J 6 bases, with 12 bases left between them. CDR3 region: CASSLDRGADGYTF. CDR3 nucleotide sequence: TGTGCCAGCAGTTTAGATCGGGGGGCGGATGGCTACACCTTC.

This clonotype occurred a few times. The CDR3 sequence: CSARYGGQEGSNSPLHF. CDR3 nucleotides: TGCAGTGCTAGATATGGGGGACAGGAGGGAAGTAATTCACCCCTCCACTTT. The rearrangement joins TRBV20-1 to TRBJ1-6, with TRBD1 identical over 8 bases. The CDR3 spans 17 residues. The ends lost 2 bases at V and 6 bases at J; junction bases unmatched: 12. Germline V gene data show CDR1 as DFQATT and CDR2 as SNEGSKA (reference sequence).

In its sample, this clonotype was seen once. The rearrangement joins TRBV5-1 to TRBJ1-2, with 8 bases identical to TRBD1. Germline values: CDR1 SGHRS, CDR2 YFSETQ. Germline trimming cut 3 bases from V and 2 bases from J; bases unmatched to any gene: 3. The CDR3 sequence is 14 residues long. CDR3 protein: CASSWRQGNYGYTF. CDR3 sequence (DNA): TGCGCCAGCAGCTGGAGACAGGGGAACTATGGCTACACCTTC.

This clonotype was seen a handful of times. The V and J genes are TRBV10-3 and TRBJ2-3; 10 nucleotides align to TRBD2. The germline V gene has CDR1 ENHRY and CDR2 SYGVKD. The CDR3 loop spans 16 amino acids. With 4 bases clipped from V and 0 bases from J, the junction kept 4 bases outside the gene matches. The CDR3 DNA reads TGTGCCATCAGTGGGACTAGCGGATCTAGCACAGATACGCAGTATTTT. Its translation is CAISGTSGSSTDTQYF.

The chain employs TRBV6-5 and TRBJ1-5; no reliable D call. The CDR3 contains 15 residues. CDR1 is MNHEY, CDR2 SVGAGI, per germline. V was trimmed by 4 bases and J by 9 bases, leaving 19 bases between them. Here the CDR3 DNA reads TGTGCCAGCAGTTCTTCCGAGATGGCGGACTGGCCCCAGCATTTT. Its protein is CASSSSEMADWPQHF.

This chain connects TRBV19 to TRBJ1-5; no clear D gene. Germline values: CDR1 LNHDA, CDR2 SQIVND (reference sequence). The CDR3 extends over 14 amino acids. V dropped 3 bases and J dropped 1 base, with 7 bases sitting between them. CDR3 sequence reads: CASSMSNSNQPQHF. In DNA form, the CDR3 reads TGTGCCAGTAGTATGTCGAACAGCAATCAGCCCCAGCATTTT.

The chain couples TRBV12-3 or TRBV12-4 to TRBJ2-7; 10 positions match TRBD2. J was trimmed by 4 bases and V by 4 bases; bases with no gene match: 7. The CDR3 consists of 15 residues. CDR3 sequence: CASSSSSGGVYEQYF. The CDR3 DNA follows: TGTGCCAGCAGTTCCTCTAGCGGGGGAGTATACGAGCAGTACTTC.

The DNA for the CDR3 is TGCGCCAGCAGCAAACGATCCATTAACAGGGGGCGTTTTTTCTACGAGCAGTACTTC. It yields the protein CASSKRSINRGRFFYEQYF. This chain links TRBV4-1 with TRBJ2-7, with 9 bases fitting TRBD1. CDR1 and CDR2 (germline): MGHRA, YSYEKL. This CDR3 is 19 amino acids long. V gave up 5 bases and J gave up 3 bases; unmatched junction bases: 20.

In its sample, this clonotype was seen a few times. The chain is built from TRBV11-2 and TRBJ1-5, with D possibly being TRBD1 (6 bases). The germline V gene encodes CDR1 SGHAT and CDR2 FQNNGV. V was pared by 4 bases and J by 0 bases, with 13 bases between. The CDR3 consists of 16 residues. CDR3: CASSSIQGYSNQPQHF. The CDR3 DNA is TGTGCCAGCAGCTCAATACAGGGATATAGCAATCAGCCCCAGCATTTT.

This clonotype was seen repeatedly, ten times or more. The genes are TRBV7-6 and TRBJ2-1; 10 positions match TRBD2. Germline-derived CDR1 and CDR2 are SGHVS and FNYEAQ. The CDR3 is made up of 16 amino acids. Trimming cost V 3 bases and J 11 bases; bases outside gene matches: 13. The CDR3 DNA sequence: TGTGCCAGCAGCTTCCCCATGAGTAGCGGGGGGCCAAAGCAGTTCTTC. Translation gives CASSFPMSSGGPKQFF.

This clonotype was detected only a few times. This chain connects TRBV4-1 to TRBJ2-4; D possibly corresponds to TRBD1 (5 bases). This CDR3 has 18 residues. Germline V gene sequence: CDR1 MGHRA, CDR2 YSYEKL. Trimming removed 4 bases at V and 0 bases at J, with 19 bases between. CDR3 residues: CASSPSLQEPLAKNIQYF. CDR3 DNA: TGCGCCAGCAGCCCCTCTCTACAGGAACCGCTAGCCAAAAACATTCAGTACTTC.

The chain is built from TRBV27 and TRBJ1-5; no definite D call. The V gene lost 5 bases and the J gene lost 5 bases, with 10 bases spanning the gap. The CDR3 extends over 13 amino acids. The germline V gene has CDR1 MNHEY and CDR2 SMNVEV (reference sequence). The CDR3 nucleotides are TGTGCCAGCAGTAGGAGGGTGGATCAGCCCCAGCATTTT. Translation: CASSRRVDQPQHF.

This chain joins TRBV20-1 and TRBJ1-5; D call uncertain. Trimming removed 7 bases at V and 3 bases at J, with 13 bases between. The CDR3 totals 13 residues. Germline CDR1 reads DFQATT; CDR2 reads SNEGSKA (reference sequence). This chain's CDR3 is CSVEDGINQPQHF. DNA for the CDR3: TGCAGTGTTGAGGACGGAATCAATCAGCCCCAGCATTTT.

This clonotype was picked up a small number of times. The rearrangement joins TRBV27 to TRBJ2-7; 7 positions agree with TRBD1. V gave up 6 bases and J gave up 3 bases; unmatched junction bases: 5. In germline, CDR1 is MNHEY, CDR2 SMNVEV (reference sequence). This CDR3 region has 13 residues. CDR3: CASRGTENYEQYF. The CDR3 coding sequence is TGTGCCAGCAGGGGGACAGAAAACTACGAGCAGTACTTC.

On this clonotype: The CDR3 end shows no conserved phenylalanine or tryptophan, and so a read error is likely. It is unclear where the CDR3 begins or ends on the DNA, so no DNA is shown, and the CDR3 is as TCRdb lists it. The rearrangement joins TRBV20-1 to TRBJ1-5. The CDR3 extends over 8 residues, inclusive of both ends. The germline V gene encodes CDR1 DFQATT and CDR2 SNEGSKA (reference sequence). CDR3 amino acids: CSARDRRD.

This clonotype was counted ten times or more. The chain links TRBV7-9 to TRBJ1-2, with D possibly TRBD1 on 6 matching bases. The V and J ends lost 4 bases and 8 bases respectively, with 23 bases between them. Germline CDR1 reads SEHNR; CDR2 reads FQNEAQ (reference sequence). The CDR3 covers 16 residues. The CDR3 sequence: CASSSITGQGRRGYTF. CDR3 sequence (DNA): TGTGCCAGCAGCTCCATTACAGGGCAAGGACGAAGGGGCTACACCTTC. The complete variable domain, with remaining parts taken from reference TRBV7-9 and TRBJ1-2, reads DTGVSQNPRHKITKRGQNVTFRCDPISEHNRLYWYRQTLGQGPEFLTYFQNEAQLEKSRLLSDRFSAERPKGSFSTLEIQRTEQGDSAMYLCASSSITGQGRRGYTFGSGTRLTVV.

This clonotype occurred a few times. The rearrangement links TRBV7-9 to TRBJ1-1, with D perhaps TRBD1 (5 bases). The CDR3 sequence is 11 residues long. Trimming took 4 bases from V and 5 from J, leaving 5 bases between them. The germline V gene encodes CDR1 SEHNR and CDR2 FQNEAQ (reference sequence). CDR3 amino acids: CASSWGTEAFF. Written as DNA, the CDR3 is TGTGCCAGCAGCTGGGGGACTGAAGCTTTCTTT.

This clonotype was seen a few times. The chain recombines TRBV6-1 with TRBJ2-7; 7 bases are shared with TRBD1. CDR1 and CDR2 from the germline V gene are MNHNS and SASEGT. V lost 5 bases and J lost 3; bases outside the gene matches: 7. The CDR3 length is 14 residues. The CDR3 DNA reads as TGTGCCAGCAGTCGCCCGGGACAGAGCTACGAGCAGTACTTC. This translates into CASSRPGQSYEQYF.

The genes are TRBV7-4 and TRBJ2-1; unclear D gene. The CDR3 sequence is 13 residues long. Germline CDR1 reads SGHVT; CDR2 reads SQSDAQ. Trimming shortened V by 5 bases and J by 3 bases, and 8 bases separated the two germline ends. CDR3 loop: CASSVSVYNEQFF. The CDR3 DNA reads TGTGCCAGCAGCGTATCTGTCTACAATGAGCAGTTCTTC.

This clonotype was detected a few times. The chain's CDR3 is CASTANYGYTF. For the CDR3, the DNA is TGTGCCAGTACAGCTAACTATGGCTACACCTTC. This chain uses TRBV2 with TRBJ1-2; D is undetermined. This CDR3 is built from 11 residues. CDR1 SNHLY and CDR2 FYNNEI come from the germline V gene. Deletions cut 9 bases from V and 0 bases from J, with 5 bases between.

The chain carries TRBV11-2 and TRBJ2-3, with a tentative D call TRBD1 (6 bases). The germline V gene encodes CDR1 SGHAT and CDR2 FQNNGV. There are 17 residues in the CDR3. The ends were cut back, 3 bases at V and 5 bases at J, with 21 bases in the middle. CDR3 amino acids: CASSLGRQAISIDTQYF. Written as DNA, the CDR3 is TGTGCCAGCAGCTTGGGGCGACAGGCGATTAGTATAGATACGCAGTATTTT.

This clonotype has just a few counts. The chain employs TRBV7-2 and TRBJ2-1; D not resolved. Per germline, CDR1 SGHTA and CDR2 FQGNSA. This CDR3 comprises 11 residues. V was trimmed by 1 base and J by 10 bases, leaving 5 bases between them. The CDR3 nucleotides are TGTGCCAGCAGCTTAGTGTCAGAGCAGTTCTTC. This gives the protein CASSLVSEQFF.

The chain couples TRBV6-8 to TRBJ2-7; no firm D call. Germline CDR1 MNHGY, CDR2 SAAAGT. Trimming shortened V by 2 bases and J by 6 bases, and 20 bases separated the two germline ends. The CDR3 is made up of 16 amino acids. The CDR3 here is CASSYRVTLPGGEQYF. In DNA, the CDR3 is TGTGCCAGCAGTTACCGGGTTACTCTACCTGGCGGCGAGCAGTACTTC.

The chain couples TRBV11-2 to TRBJ2-3; maybe TRBD1 (7 bases). The ends were cut back, 5 bases at V and 0 bases at J, with 12 bases in the middle. Germline loops: CDR1 SGHAT, CDR2 FQNNGV. The CDR3 length is 15 residues. The CDR3 is CASSTRGTSTDTQYF. The CDR3 DNA reads TGTGCCAGCAGCACCAGGGGGACTAGCACAGATACGCAGTATTTT.

There are a few counts of this clonotype. The rearrangement uses TRBV2 and TRBJ2-3, with 9 bases matching TRBD1. The V gene's germline CDR1 is SNHLY and CDR2 FYNNEI. The CDR3 is 15 amino acids. Germline trimming cut 5 bases from V and 9 bases from J; bases unmatched to any gene: 12. The CDR3, as DNA: TGTGCCAGCAGTTCAATCCGGGACAGGGAAGGAACGCAGTATTTT. The encoded protein is CASSSIRDREGTQYF. Full variable domain (remainder filled in from reference TRBV2 and TRBJ2-3): EPEVTQTPSHQVTQMGQEVILRCVPISNHLYFYWYRQILGQKVEFLVSFYNNEISEKSEIFDDQFSVERPDGSNFTLKIRSTKLEDSAMYFCASSSIRDREGTQYFGPGTRLTVL.

The chain employs TRBV6-5 and TRBJ1-1; D not resolved. The ends were cut back, 1 base at V and 5 bases at J, with 11 bases in the middle. Germline CDR1 is MNHEY and CDR2 is SVGAGI. CDR3 size: 14 residues. CDR3 sequence reads: CASSYLNTVTEAFF. CDR3 nucleotide sequence: TGTGCCAGCAGTTACTTGAATACAGTTACTGAAGCTTTCTTT.

The rearrangement links TRBV7-9 to TRBJ2-3, with D possibly TRBD2 on 5 matching bases. Germline CDR1 SEHNR, CDR2 FQNEAQ (reference sequence). V was clipped by 10 bases and J by 0 bases, with 11 bases between them. The CDR3 runs 13 residues. CDR3 nucleotide sequence: TGTGCCACAAGCAGGACTAGCACAGATACGCAGTATTTT. Translation: CATSRTSTDTQYF.